The rows below give T cell receptor beta chains drawn from one sample of a study of shared clonotypes between healthy human individuals. Generated by immunoSEQ multiplex PCR, the TCRdb table keeps only in-frame clones and is missing some. The sample contains approximately 2.5 million clones, roughly 93% of which appear only once. Material for sequencing was naive CD4+ T cells from PBMCs. The receptors stem from a man between 18 and 35 years old in good health. Some clones in this sample may be carry-over from other donors' samples. The CDR3 runs from the conserved cysteine through the conserved F or W. The D gene is left open where the match is weak. Only part of the rows carry a size: once, few, many, or a class if the clone is expanded.

j_call: TRBJ1-2; clone_size: -; d_call: -; v_call: TRBV28; cdr3_aa: CASRLTGPAITSNYGYTF; cdr3_nt: TGTGCCAGCAGACTCACAGGGCCGGCAATCACCTCCAACTATGGCTACACCTTC
j_call: TRBJ2-7; clone_size: -; d_call: TRBD1; v_call: TRBV6-6; cdr3_aa: CASSRQGAHEQYF; cdr3_nt: TGTGCCAGCAGCAGACAGGGGGCCCACGAGCAGTACTTC
j_call: TRBJ2-3; clone_size: once; d_call: TRBD2; v_call: TRBV11-3; cdr3_aa: CASSLGITSGTLQRSDTQYF; cdr3_nt: TGTGCCAGCAGCTTGGGCATAACTAGCGGGACTCTACAAAGGTCAGATACGCAGTATTTT
j_call: TRBJ2-7; clone_size: -; d_call: TRBD1; v_call: TRBV14; cdr3_aa: CASSQNSAGGQYF; cdr3_nt: TGTGCCAGCAGCCAAAATAGCGCAGGGGGGCAGTACTTC
j_call: TRBJ2-1; clone_size: -; d_call: TRBD2; v_call: TRBV11-3; cdr3_aa: CASSPPGGQRFF; cdr3_nt: TGTGCCAGCAGCCCCCCGGGGGGGCAAAGGTTCTTC
j_call: TRBJ2-4; clone_size: -; d_call: -; v_call: TRBV4-2; cdr3_aa: CASSQGGDRGKNIQYF; cdr3_nt: TGTGCCAGCAGCCAAGGGGGAGACCGCGGCAAAAACATTCAGTACTTC
j_call: TRBJ2-2; clone_size: -; d_call: TRBD2; v_call: TRBV7-3; cdr3_aa: CASSRGLVGELFF; cdr3_nt: TGTGCCAGCAGCCGGGGACTAGTTGGGGAGCTGTTTTTT
j_call: TRBJ2-1; clone_size: -; d_call: TRBD2; v_call: TRBV11-2; cdr3_aa: CASSLGLAGAPQFF; cdr3_nt: TGTGCCAGCAGCTTAGGACTAGCGGGAGCTCCCCAGTTCTTC
j_call: TRBJ2-7; clone_size: -; d_call: -; v_call: TRBV28; cdr3_aa: CASSSGTPPTYEQYF; cdr3_nt: TGTGCCAGCAGTTCCGGGACGCCCCCAACCTACGAGCAGTACTTC
j_call: TRBJ1-1; clone_size: -; d_call: -; v_call: TRBV28; cdr3_aa: CASTPGGVNTEAFF; cdr3_nt: TGTGCCAGCACCCCCGGGGGTGTGAACACTGAAGCTTTCTTT
j_call: TRBJ1-1; clone_size: -; d_call: -; v_call: TRBV5-6; cdr3_aa: CASSLYRRLTEAFF; cdr3_nt: TGTGCCAGCAGCTTGTATCGGAGGCTCACTGAAGCTTTCTTT
j_call: TRBJ2-3; clone_size: -; d_call: -; v_call: TRBV5-1; cdr3_aa: CASSFPGTDTDTQYF; cdr3_nt: TGCGCCAGCAGCTTCCCAGGGACTGACACAGATACGCAGTATTTT
j_call: TRBJ1-1; clone_size: -; d_call: -; v_call: TRBV28; cdr3_aa: CASSKDPNTEAFF; cdr3_nt: TGTGCCAGCAGCAAGGACCCGAACACTGAAGCTTTCTTT
j_call: TRBJ2-7; clone_size: -; d_call: -; v_call: TRBV16; cdr3_aa: CASSHATGIYEQYF; cdr3_nt: TGTGCCAGCAGCCACGCGACAGGTATCTACGAGCAGTACTTC
j_call: TRBJ2-5; clone_size: -; d_call: TRBD2; v_call: TRBV11-2; cdr3_aa: CASSLGSGRAVETQYF; cdr3_nt: TGTGCCAGCAGCTTAGGCAGCGGGAGGGCCGTGGAGACCCAGTACTTC
j_call: TRBJ1-6; clone_size: -; d_call: -; v_call: TRBV7-9; cdr3_aa: CASSYRDIALHF; cdr3_nt: TGTGCCAGCAGCTACCGGGACATAGCCCTCCACTTT
j_call: TRBJ2-1; clone_size: -; d_call: -; v_call: TRBV7-8; cdr3_aa: CASSLTNEQFF; cdr3_nt: TGTGCCAGCAGCTTAACTAATGAGCAGTTCTTC
j_call: TRBJ1-5; clone_size: few; d_call: -; v_call: TRBV19; cdr3_aa: CASRPSRLGNQPQHF; cdr3_nt: TGTGCCAGTAGACCTTCACGACTGGGTAATCAGCCCCAGCATTTT
j_call: TRBJ2-2; clone_size: -; d_call: TRBD2; v_call: TRBV7-7; cdr3_aa: CASSSGLAGTGELFF; cdr3_nt: TGTGCCAGCAGCTCGGGACTAGCGGGGACCGGGGAGCTGTTTTTT
j_call: TRBJ1-1; clone_size: -; d_call: -; v_call: TRBV21-1; cdr3_aa: CASDTENTEAFF; cdr3_nt: TGTGCCAGCGATACGGAGAACACTGAAGCTTTCTTT
j_call: TRBJ2-5; clone_size: -; d_call: TRBD2; v_call: TRBV29-1; cdr3_aa: CSVDSWTSGGVQETQYF; cdr3_nt: TGCAGCGTAGACAGTTGGACTAGCGGGGGTGTACAAGAGACCCAGTACTTC
j_call: TRBJ1-2; clone_size: once; d_call: -; v_call: TRBV19; cdr3_aa: CASSTAGGSYGYTF; cdr3_nt: TGTGCCAGTAGTACCGCCGGGGGGAGCTATGGCTACACCTTC
j_call: TRBJ2-3; clone_size: -; d_call: -; v_call: TRBV30; cdr3_aa: CAWSVRTTDTQYF; cdr3_nt: TGTGCCTGGAGTGTCCGGACCACAGATACGCAGTATTTT
j_call: TRBJ2-1; clone_size: -; d_call: -; v_call: TRBV6-1; cdr3_aa: CASLGRRYNEQFF; cdr3_nt: TGTGCCAGCCTGGGACGCCGCTACAATGAGCAGTTCTTC
j_call: TRBJ2-1; clone_size: -; d_call: -; v_call: TRBV11-2; cdr3_aa: CASSPGDWLNSYNEQFF; cdr3_nt: TGTGCCAGCAGCCCCGGGGACTGGTTGAACTCCTACAATGAGCAGTTCTTC
j_call: TRBJ2-6; clone_size: -; d_call: -; v_call: TRBV6-4; cdr3_aa: CASSTGTGANVLTF; cdr3_nt: TGTGCCAGCAGTACGGGGACTGGGGCCAACGTCCTGACTTTC
j_call: TRBJ1-5; clone_size: -; d_call: TRBD1; v_call: TRBV27; cdr3_aa: CASSGTGEQPQHF; cdr3_nt: TGTGCCAGCAGCGGGACAGGGGAACAGCCCCAGCATTTT
j_call: TRBJ2-7; clone_size: -; d_call: -; v_call: TRBV5-1; cdr3_aa: CASSLNSYEQYF; cdr3_nt: TGCGCCAGCAGCTTGAACAGCTACGAGCAGTACTTC
j_call: TRBJ2-1; clone_size: -; d_call: TRBD2; v_call: TRBV19; cdr3_aa: CASAGLAGDNYNEQFF; cdr3_nt: TGTGCCAGCGCGGGACTAGCGGGAGATAACTACAATGAGCAGTTCTTC
j_call: TRBJ1-1; clone_size: -; d_call: -; v_call: TRBV5-6; cdr3_aa: CASSIRDILNTEAFF; cdr3_nt: TGTGCCAGCAGCATCCGGGACATTCTGAACACTGAAGCTTTCTTT
j_call: TRBJ1-3; clone_size: -; d_call: -; v_call: TRBV7-3; cdr3_aa: CASGVGNTIYF; cdr3_nt: TGTGCCAGCGGAGTAGGAAACACCATATATTTT
j_call: TRBJ2-2; clone_size: -; d_call: -; v_call: TRBV4-3; cdr3_aa: CASSQVYGYAGELFF; cdr3_nt: TGCGCCAGCAGCCAAGTTTATGGCTATGCCGGGGAGCTGTTTTTT
j_call: TRBJ2-7; clone_size: -; d_call: -; v_call: TRBV28; cdr3_aa: CASSFLGKEAYEQYF; cdr3_nt: TGTGCCAGCAGTTTTCTTGGGAAGGAGGCCTACGAGCAGTACTTC
j_call: TRBJ1-1; clone_size: -; d_call: -; v_call: TRBV5-5; cdr3_aa: CASSPTVLTEAFF; cdr3_nt: TGTGCCAGCAGCCCCACAGTTCTCACTGAAGCTTTCTTT
j_call: TRBJ1-1; clone_size: -; d_call: -; v_call: TRBV19; cdr3_aa: CASSIGANAFF; cdr3_nt: TGTGCCAGTAGTATCGGGGCTAACGCTTTCTTT
j_call: TRBJ2-2; clone_size: once; d_call: -; v_call: TRBV2; cdr3_aa: CASRRTSATGELFF; cdr3_nt: TGTGCCAGCAGGAGGACTTCTGCCACCGGGGAGCTGTTTTTT
j_call: TRBJ2-7; clone_size: -; d_call: -; v_call: TRBV7-2; cdr3_aa: CASSPRDLRSYAYEQYF; cdr3_nt: TGTGCCAGCAGCCCAAGGGACCTACGGTCTTACGCCTACGAGCAGTACTTC